This T cell receptor (beta chain) is from a study of T cells in localized non-small cell lung cancer. Generated by immunoSEQ multiplex PCR, the TCRdb table keeps only in-frame clones and is missing some. The sample records tens of thousands of clones, more than 70% being singletons. Study results and caveats: Of the top 100 tumor clones, median roughly 60 were in adjacent lung, 25 to 30 among its top 100. Measurement of T cell clonality placed uninvolved adjacent lung highest, above the level in tumor.

Notes on this clone: The antigen is undetermined.

The CDR3 extends over 17 amino acids. Germline V CDR1 and CDR2: GTSNPN, SVGIG (reference sequence). The ends were cut back, 3 bases at V and 9 bases at J, with 24 bases in the middle. The chain is built from TRBV30 and TRBJ1-6; no clear D. The sequences come from peripheral blood, collected before any cancer treatment. The TCR was taken from a female donor over 55 with stage I lung adenocarcinoma. In DNA, the CDR3 is TGTGCCTGGAGCTTCCCCTCGCCGTGGAGCCGGGGTTCACCCCTCCACTTT. Protein product: CAWSFPSPWSRGSPLHF.